This T cell receptor (beta chain) was observed in a study of shared clonotypes between healthy human individuals. The V end was cut by 0 bases, the J end by 3 bases, with 7 bases between. The CDR3 covers 14 residues. Germline loops: CDR1 LGHNA, CDR2 YSLEER. This clone was seen once. The assay was immunoSEQ multiplex PCR, and TCRdb's table has in-frame clones only and misses some. This table has about 2 million clones, 85% to 95% appearing once. Sequenced material: naive CD4+ T cells sorted from blood. Subset in this sample: CD45RA+ positively selected. The chain carries TRBV4-3 and TRBJ2-3; no clear D. The sequence was collected from a man between 18 and 35 years old in good health. The CDR3 DNA sequence: TGCGCCAGCAGCCAAGATGCCCGAACAGATACGCAGTATTTT. It codes for CASSQDARTDTQYF.